The entry below describes one T cell receptor (beta chain). The antigen is not known. The CDR3 spans 16 residues. Germline-derived CDR1 and CDR2 are SGDLS and YYNGEE. V lost 3 bases, J lost 0 bases, and 5 bases stayed unmatched. Every patient had mismatch repair deficiency by PCR or immunohistochemistry. The TCR-sequenced patients were a few responders to pembrolizumab. The sample comes from a study of PD-1 blockade in mismatch repair-deficient tumors. At the level of the study: All were previously treated, progressing patients with 11 to 13 mismatch repair-deficient cancer types. General study results and limits: Tumor-resident clones, often absent from pretreatment blood, expanded after pembrolizumab and then contracted.

Clones were read by immunoSEQ multiplex PCR, and TCRdb kept only the in-frame ones, dropping some. In the table there are some 130,000 clones, around nine tenths of which are singletons. The chain carries TRBV9 and TRBJ2-2; 7 bases match TRBD1. This sequence originates from an adult with mismatch repair-deficient cancer. The source was peripheral blood, collected approximately 70 weeks after starting pembrolizumab. The CDR3 region has the DNA TGTGCCAGCAGCGGACCCGGGACAGCGAACACCGGGGAGCTGTTTTTT. Translating it yields CASSGPGTANTGELFF.